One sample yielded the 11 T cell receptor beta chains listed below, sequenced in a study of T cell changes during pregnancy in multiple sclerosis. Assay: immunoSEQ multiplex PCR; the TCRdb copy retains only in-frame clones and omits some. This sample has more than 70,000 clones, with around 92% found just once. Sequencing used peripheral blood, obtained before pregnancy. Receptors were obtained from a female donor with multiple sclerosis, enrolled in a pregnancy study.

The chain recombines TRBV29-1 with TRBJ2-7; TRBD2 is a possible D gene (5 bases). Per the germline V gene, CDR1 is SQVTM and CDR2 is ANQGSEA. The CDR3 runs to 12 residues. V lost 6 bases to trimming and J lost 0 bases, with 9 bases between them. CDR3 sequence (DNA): TGCAGCGTATACGGGAACTCCTACGAGCAGTACTTC. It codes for CSVYGNSYEQYF.

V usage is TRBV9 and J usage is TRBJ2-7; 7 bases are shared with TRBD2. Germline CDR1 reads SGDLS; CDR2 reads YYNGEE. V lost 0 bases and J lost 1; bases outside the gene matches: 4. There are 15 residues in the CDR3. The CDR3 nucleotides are TGTGCCAGCAGCGTAGGCGGGAGCAGTTCCTACGAGCAGTACTTC. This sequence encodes CASSVGGSSSYEQYF. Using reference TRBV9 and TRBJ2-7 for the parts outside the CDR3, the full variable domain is DSGVTQTPKHLITATGQRVTLRCSPRSGDLSVYWYQQSLDQGLQFLIQYYNGEERAKGNILERFSAQQFPDLHSELNLSSLELGDSALYFCASSVGGSSSYEQYFGPGTRLTVT.

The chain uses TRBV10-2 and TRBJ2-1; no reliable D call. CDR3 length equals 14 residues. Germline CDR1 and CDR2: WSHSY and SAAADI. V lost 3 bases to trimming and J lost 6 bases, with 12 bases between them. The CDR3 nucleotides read TGCGCCAGCAGTGACGTTGGAGCCGTCAATGAGCAGTTCTTC. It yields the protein CASSDVGAVNEQFF.

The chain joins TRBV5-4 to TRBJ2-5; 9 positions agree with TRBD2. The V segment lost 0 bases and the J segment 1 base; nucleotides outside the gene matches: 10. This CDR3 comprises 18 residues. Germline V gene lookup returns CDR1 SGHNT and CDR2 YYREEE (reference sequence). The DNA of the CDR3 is TGTGCCAGCAGCTTGGGTCTAGCGGGACGGGGCGTCCAAGAGACCCAGTACTTC. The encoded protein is CASSLGLAGRGVQETQYF.

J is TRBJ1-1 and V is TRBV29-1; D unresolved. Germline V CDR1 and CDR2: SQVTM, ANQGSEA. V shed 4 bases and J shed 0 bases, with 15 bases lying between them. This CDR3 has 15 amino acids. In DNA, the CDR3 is TGCAGCGTTGGTCTGTTGCAGGCCGTGAACACTGAAGCTTTCTTT. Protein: CSVGLLQAVNTEAFF.

The CDR3 DNA is TGTGCCAGCAGTGCTAACAATGAGCAGTTCTTC. Protein sequence: CASSANNEQFF. The rearrangement links TRBV2 to TRBJ2-1; D remains unclear. The V gene's germline CDR1 is SNHLY and CDR2 FYNNEI. V shed 4 bases and J shed 5 bases, with 3 bases lying between them. The CDR3 consists of 11 residues.

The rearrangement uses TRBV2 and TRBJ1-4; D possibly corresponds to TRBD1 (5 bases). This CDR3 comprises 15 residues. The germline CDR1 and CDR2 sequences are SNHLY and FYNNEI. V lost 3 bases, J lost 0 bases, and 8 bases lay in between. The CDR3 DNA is TGTGCCAGCAGTGATCCACAGGCAACTAATGAAAAACTGTTTTTT. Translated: CASSDPQATNEKLFF.

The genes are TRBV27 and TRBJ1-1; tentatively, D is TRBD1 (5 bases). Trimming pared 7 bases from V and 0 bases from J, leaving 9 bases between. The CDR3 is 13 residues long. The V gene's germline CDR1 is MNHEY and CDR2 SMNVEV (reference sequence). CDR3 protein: CASKGHLNTEAFF. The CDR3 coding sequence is TGTGCCAGCAAAGGACACCTGAACACTGAAGCTTTCTTT.

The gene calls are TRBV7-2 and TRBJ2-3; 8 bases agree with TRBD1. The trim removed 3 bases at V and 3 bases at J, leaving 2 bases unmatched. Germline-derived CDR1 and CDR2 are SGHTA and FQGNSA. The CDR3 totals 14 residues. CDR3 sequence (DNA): TGTGCCAGCAGCTTTGGACAGGGAACAGATACGCAGTATTTT. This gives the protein CASSFGQGTDTQYF.

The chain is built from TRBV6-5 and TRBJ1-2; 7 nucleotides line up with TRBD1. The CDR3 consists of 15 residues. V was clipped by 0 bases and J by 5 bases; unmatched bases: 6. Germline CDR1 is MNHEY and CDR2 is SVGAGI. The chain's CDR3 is CASSYSLGQSYGYTF. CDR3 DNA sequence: TGTGCCAGCAGTTACTCTTTGGGACAGAGTTATGGCTACACCTTC.

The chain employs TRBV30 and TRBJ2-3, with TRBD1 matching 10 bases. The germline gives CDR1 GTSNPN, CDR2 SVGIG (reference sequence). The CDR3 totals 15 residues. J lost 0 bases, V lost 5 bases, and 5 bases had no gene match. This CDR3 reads CAWGGTGASTDTQYF. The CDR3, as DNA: TGTGCCTGGGGGGGGACAGGGGCTAGCACAGATACGCAGTATTTT.